The 4 T cell receptor beta chains reported below all come from one sample, sequenced in a study of Ad26.COV2.S vaccination and SARS-CoV-2 variants. Treatment indicated: around 19 received Ad26.COV2.S at low or high dose, single or two shots; several received placebo; per-sample allocation not given. Repertoires come from day 63 after the first vaccine or placebo injection. Some clones are missing from TCRdb's copy, which holds only in-frame ones; the method was immunoSEQ multiplex PCR. The table has around 350,000 clones, approximately 84% seen once. Source: peripheral blood, taken in a trial of Ad26.COV2.S vaccine versus placebo. The receptors stem from a person between 18 and 59 years old who received the Ad26.COV2.S COVID-19 vaccine or a placebo.

The rearrangement links TRBV28 to TRBJ2-2; 10 bases agree with TRBD2. The CDR3 loop spans 16 amino acids. Trimming cost V 6 bases and J 11 bases; bases outside gene matches: 15. Germline CDR1 is MDHEN and CDR2 is SYDVKM. As DNA, the CDR3 is TGTGCCAGCAGACCGCGGACTAGCGGTTTGGTTGGCGAGCTGTTTTTT. Translation: CASRPRTSGLVGELFF.

The chain recombines TRBV4-1 with TRBJ2-7; 11 bases map to TRBD1. J lost 2 bases, V lost 2 bases, and 5 bases had no gene match. Per germline, CDR1 MGHRA and CDR2 YSYEKL. The CDR3 runs to 16 residues. The CDR3 nucleotides read TGCGCCAGCAGCCAACTACCGGGACAGGGGGCCTACGAGCAGTACTTC. It specifies CASSQLPGQGAYEQYF.

The chain carries TRBV2 and TRBJ2-7; D may be TRBD2 (6 bases). The CDR3 has 15 residues. The V gene's germline CDR1 is SNHLY and CDR2 FYNNEI. Between the trimmed V and J ends, which lost 7 bases and 1 base, there was a span of 17 bases. The chain's CDR3 is CASNGERAFSYEQYF. The CDR3 nucleotides read TGTGCCAGCAACGGGGAGCGGGCATTTTCCTACGAGCAGTACTTC.

The V and J genes are TRBV5-1 and TRBJ2-2; D is ambiguous. The CDR3 runs to 17 residues. CDR1 and CDR2 (germline): SGHRS, YFSETQ. The V and J ends lost 4 bases and 3 bases respectively, with 19 bases between them. CDR3 coding DNA: TGCGCCAGCAGCGCCGACGTGTCCAGGTCTCACACCGGGGAGCTGTTTTTT. Translated: CASSADVSRSHTGELFF.